This T cell receptor beta chain was captured by sequencing in a study of cytomegalovirus exposure and HLA in healthy donors. Trimming took 0 bases from V and 0 from J, leaving 21 bases between them. Germline CDR1 reads SGHTS; CDR2 reads YDEGEE. This CDR3 comprises 20 residues. As concerns this clone: Its antigen is currently unknown.

General study points: While the bulk of TCR sequences proved rare, some public TCRs turned up in many donors.

This table comes from immunoSEQ multiplex PCR, and its TCRdb copy is limited to in-frame clones, with some not included. The sample carries 150,000 to 200,000 clones, about 88% recorded once. The specimen was PBMCs. The chain joins TRBV5-8 to TRBJ2-2, with D possibly being TRBD1 (5 bases). The sequence was collected from a woman aged 18 to 35 in good health and CMV-seronegative. The DNA of the CDR3 is TGTGCCAGCAGCTTGGTGCCCAAGACTGGGGCCCTAGCGAACACCGGGGAGCTGTTTTTT. This codes for CASSLVPKTGALANTGELFF. Together with reference TRBV5-8 and TRBJ2-2, the CDR3 gives the full variable domain: EAGVTQSPTHLIKTRGQQATLRCSPISGHTSVYWYQQALGLGLQFLLWYDEGEERNRGNFPPRFSGRQFPNYSSELNVNALELEDSALYLCASSLVPKTGALANTGELFFGEGSRLTVL.